The 28 T cell receptor beta chains given below trace back to one sample, sequenced in a study of blood T cell repertoires in COVID-19. TCRdb's copy holds only in-frame clones and misses some; the assay was immunoSEQ multiplex PCR. Of about 73,000 clones listed, over 80% were seen once; the top ten hold around 2.3%. The sample consisted of peripheral blood. These receptors were taken from a man older than 75 with active or convalescent COVID-19.

About this clone itself: Additional DNA sequences in this sample encode the identical CDR3. J is TRBJ2-3 and V is TRBV28; TRBD2 matches at 10 bases. The CDR3 length is 17 residues. CDR1 and CDR2 from the germline V gene are MDHEN and SYDVKM. The junction had 9 bases not matched to a gene; V was cut back by 1 base and J by 5 bases. The CDR3 coding sequence is TGTGCCAGCAGTTTATTTGGGCTAGCGGGAGTTATAGATACGCAGTATTTT. Amino acid sequence: CASSLFGLAGVIDTQYF. The variable domain in full, with the rest retrieved from reference TRBV28 and TRBJ2-3, is DVKVTQSSRYLVKRTGEKVFLECVQDMDHENMFWYRQDPGLGLRLIYFSYDVKMKEKGDIPEGYSVSREKKERFSLILESASTNQTSMYLCASSLFGLAGVIDTQYFGPGTRLTVL.

The chain recombines TRBV19 with TRBJ1-2; the match to TRBD1 covers 7 bases. The V segment lost 5 bases and the J segment 4 bases; nucleotides outside the gene matches: 10. This CDR3 has 15 residues. Germline-derived CDR1 and CDR2 are LNHDA and SQIVND (reference sequence). The CDR3 sequence is CASSSSRTGLYGYTF. For the CDR3, the DNA is TGTGCCAGTAGTTCCTCCAGGACAGGACTCTATGGCTACACCTTC.

The CDR3 coding sequence is TGTGCCTGGAGTGTACGGGACAGGGACACAGATACGCAGTATTTT. It is translated as CAWSVRDRDTDTQYF. The J gene is TRBJ2-3, the V gene TRBV30; 9 nucleotides line up with TRBD1. From germline, CDR1 is GTSNPN and CDR2 SVGIG (reference sequence). V lost 0 bases to trimming and J lost 2 bases; unmatched junction nucleotides: 3. This CDR3 has 15 amino acids.

The genes are TRBV5-6 and TRBJ2-5; 8 nucleotides align to TRBD2. This CDR3 is built from 14 residues. Germline V gene data show CDR1 as SGHDT and CDR2 as YYEEEE. V gave up 0 bases and J gave up 4 bases; unmatched junction bases: 2. For the CDR3, the DNA is TGTGCCAGCAGCTTGGGACTAGCGCGAGAGACCCAGTACTTC. This codes for CASSLGLARETQYF.

This chain uses TRBV5-1 with TRBJ2-2; 7 bases map to TRBD1. CDR3 size: 14 residues. V was clipped by 7 bases and J by 6 bases; unmatched bases: 9. Germline V gene lookup returns CDR1 SGHRS and CDR2 YFSETQ. CDR3 loop: CASLRQGTPGELFF. The DNA for the CDR3 is TGCGCCAGCTTAAGACAGGGAACCCCCGGGGAGCTGTTTTTT.

The genes are TRBV7-6 and TRBJ2-7; 9 bases agree with TRBD1. The V segment lost 1 base and the J segment 3 bases; nucleotides outside the gene matches: 7. The CDR3 has 16 residues. Looked up from germline, CDR1 is SGHVS and CDR2 is FNYEAQ. DNA for the CDR3: TGTGCCAGCAGCTTAGAAACCGGGACAGGGTTCTACGAGCAGTACTTC. As protein: CASSLETGTGFYEQYF.

The chain recombines TRBV6-5 with TRBJ1-2; 7 nucleotides line up with TRBD1. Looked up from germline, CDR1 is MNHEY and CDR2 is SVGAGI. The CDR3 contains 15 residues. Trimming cost V 6 bases and J 5 bases; bases outside gene matches: 12. The CDR3 sequence: CASSRRGQQDYGYTF. In DNA, the CDR3 is TGTGCCAGCAGCCGAAGGGGACAGCAAGATTATGGCTACACCTTC.

V is TRBV11-3 and J is TRBJ2-7; 9 bases agree with TRBD2. The V and J ends lost 5 bases and 1 base, in that order; junction bases with no gene match: 12. This CDR3 is 17 amino acids long. Germline V gives CDR1 SGHNT, CDR2 YENEEA. This CDR3 reads CASSPIPLAGNSYEQYF. The CDR3 DNA follows: TGTGCCAGCAGCCCTATCCCACTAGCGGGTAATTCCTACGAGCAGTACTTC.

This chain connects TRBV19 to TRBJ2-7, with D possibly TRBD1 on 5 matching bases. CDR1 is LNHDA, CDR2 SQIVND, per germline (reference sequence). The CDR3 runs to 15 residues. Trimming removed 3 bases from V and 0 bases from J, with 12 bases in between. The CDR3 loop is CASSMGRETSYEQYF. The CDR3 DNA reads as TGTGCCAGTAGTATGGGCAGGGAAACCTCCTACGAGCAGTACTTC.

CDR3: CASSSTTGGKLFF. The CDR3 DNA sequence: TGTGCCAGCAGCTCCACAACAGGGGGGAAACTGTTTTTT. This sequence joins TRBV7-2 and TRBJ1-4; 8 bases are shared with TRBD1. V lost 4 bases and J lost 11; bases outside the gene matches: 6. The germline CDR1 and CDR2 sequences are SGHTA and FQGNSA. This CDR3 has 13 amino acids.

The rearrangement links TRBV18 to TRBJ2-3; TRBD2 agrees at 8 bases. The germline CDR1 and CDR2 sequences are KGHSH and LQKENI. The CDR3 is 16 amino acids. The V gene end was trimmed by 1 base and the J gene end by 8 bases; junction bases not matched to a gene: 11. The CDR3 DNA reads TGTGCCAGCTCACCACGTGTGACGGGGGGGCCTGGTACGCAGTATTTT. Its translation: CASSPRVTGGPGTQYF.

The CDR3 spells CASSLLRRETQYF. CDR3 DNA sequence: TGTGCCAGCAGCCTCCTACGCCGGGAGACCCAGTACTTC. This chain connects TRBV13 to TRBJ2-5; D unclear. Germline-derived CDR1 and CDR2 are PRHDT and FYEKMQ (reference sequence). Between the trimmed V and J ends, which lost 5 bases and 5 bases, there was a span of 12 bases. This CDR3 has 13 residues.

The J gene is TRBJ2-7, the V gene TRBV19; D is perhaps TRBD2 (6 bases). The CDR3 length is 14 residues. Per germline, CDR1 LNHDA and CDR2 SQIVND (reference sequence). V lost 5 bases, J lost 6 bases, and 17 bases lay in between. CDR3 DNA sequence: TGTGCCAGTAGTCGGGACTCCGCACCCGGCGAGCAGTACTTC. Its translation is CASSRDSAPGEQYF.

V is TRBV5-1 and J is TRBJ2-2; 10 nucleotides align to TRBD2. Germline V CDR1 and CDR2: SGHRS, YFSETQ. The CDR3 covers 17 residues. Trimming removed 2 bases from V and 2 bases from J; junction bases left unmatched: 6. The CDR3 sequence: CASSFLAGGVNTGELFF. Here the CDR3 DNA reads TGCGCCAGCAGCTTTTTAGCGGGGGGAGTTAACACCGGGGAGCTGTTTTTT.

The chain carries TRBV6-5 and TRBJ2-5, with 9 bases identical to TRBD2. In germline, CDR1 is MNHEY, CDR2 SVGAGI. The CDR3 is made up of 15 amino acids. V trimming: 0 bases; J trimming: 6 bases; junction bases outside the gene matches: 5. The CDR3 DNA reads as TGTGCCAGCAGTTACTCTGCGGGGGGGACCCAGACCCAGTACTTC. Translated, it gives CASSYSAGGTQTQYF.

J is TRBJ2-7 and V is TRBV18; 7 bases are a match to TRBD1. CDR1 and CDR2 (germline): KGHSH, LQKENI. This CDR3 has 13 amino acids. The V segment lost 4 bases and the J segment 2 bases; nucleotides outside the gene matches: 2. As DNA, the CDR3 is TGTGCCAGCTCACGGGACAGTCCCTACGAGCAGTACTTC. It translates to CASSRDSPYEQYF.

A few counts support this clone. This rearrangement joins TRBV7-9 to TRBJ2-7, with 9 nucleotides matching TRBD1. The J segment lost 5 bases and the V segment lost 2 bases, leaving 10 bases of the junction unmatched. The germline CDR1 and CDR2 sequences are SEHNR and FQNEAQ (reference sequence). The CDR3 runs 16 residues. Here the CDR3 reads CASSLSPWTGDHEQYF. As DNA, the CDR3 is TGTGCCAGCAGCTTAAGTCCTTGGACAGGGGACCACGAGCAGTACTTC.

V is TRBV24-1 and J is TRBJ2-1, with 8 bases aligning to TRBD2. The junction had 5 bases not matched to a gene; V was cut back by 9 bases and J by 5 bases. CDR3 length equals 13 residues. Germline V lookup: CDR1 KGHDR, CDR2 SFDVKD. The CDR3 DNA reads as TGTGCCACCGCGAAAGCGGGAGACAATGAGCAGTTCTTC. Its translation is CATAKAGDNEQFF.

This clone was seen just once. The genes are TRBV5-1 and TRBJ2-7; D not certain. The ends were cut back, 0 bases at V and 2 bases at J, with 9 bases in the middle. CDR3 length equals 14 residues. Germline CDR1 is SGHRS and CDR2 is YFSETQ. The CDR3 DNA is TGCGCCAGCAGCTTGGACATTCCGCCCTACGAGCAGTACTTC. Translation gives CASSLDIPPYEQYF.

The V call is TRBV19, the J call TRBJ2-5; possibly TRBD2 for D (6 bases). The CDR3 loop spans 15 amino acids. The germline V gene encodes CDR1 LNHDA and CDR2 SQIVND (reference sequence). Trimming took 5 bases from V and 2 from J, leaving 15 bases between them. The CDR3 sequence is CASSADLGGQETQYF. DNA for the CDR3: TGTGCCAGTAGTGCGGACCTCGGGGGTCAAGAGACCCAGTACTTC.

The chain recombines TRBV6-5 with TRBJ1-1; TRBD1 matches at 7 bases. The trim removed 7 bases at V and 3 bases at J, leaving 5 bases unmatched. Germline V lookup: CDR1 MNHEY, CDR2 SVGAGI. The CDR3 consists of 13 residues. In DNA form, the CDR3 reads TGTGCCAGCAAAGGGACAGTAGACACTGAAGCTTTCTTT. As protein: CASKGTVDTEAFF.

The V and J genes are TRBV15 and TRBJ1-6; D possibly corresponds to TRBD1 (6 bases). Deletions cut 1 base from V and 0 bases from J, with 13 bases between. Germline V gene sequence: CDR1 LNHNV, CDR2 YYDKDF (reference sequence). This CDR3 region has 18 residues. The CDR3 protein is CATSRGGTGSSYNSPLHF. The CDR3 region has the DNA TGTGCCACCAGCAGAGGCGGAACAGGGAGCTCCTATAATTCACCCCTCCACTTT.

This rearrangement joins TRBV5-1 to TRBJ2-7; D gene unclear. With 2 bases removed from V and 5 bases from J, the gap between germline ends came to 8 bases. The CDR3 runs 12 residues. The germline CDR1 and CDR2 sequences are SGHRS and YFSETQ. The CDR3 here is CASSFEADEQYF. CDR3 DNA: TGCGCCAGCAGCTTCGAGGCGGACGAGCAGTACTTC.

The chain links TRBV15 to TRBJ2-2; D uncertain. Trimming took off 1 base at V and 7 bases at J, with 7 bases between the two ends. Germline CDR1 is LNHNV and CDR2 is YYDKDF (reference sequence). This CDR3 is 13 amino acids long. The CDR3 region has the DNA TGTGCCACCAGCAGAGGGAGCAGCGGGGAGCTGTTTTTT. As protein: CATSRGSSGELFF.

The chain employs TRBV5-1 and TRBJ1-1; maybe TRBD1 (5 bases). Germline V CDR1 and CDR2: SGHRS, YFSETQ. Between the trimmed V and J ends, which lost 3 bases and 1 base, there was a span of 7 bases. The CDR3 extends over 13 amino acids. CDR3 nucleotide sequence: TGCGCCAGCAGCTCCCAGGGGAACACTGAAGCTTTCTTT. Protein product: CASSSQGNTEAFF.

This clone was counted once. The genes are TRBV28 and TRBJ1-2; possible D gene TRBD1, 6 bases. The V gene's germline CDR1 is MDHEN and CDR2 SYDVKM. The ends were cut back, 5 bases at V and 7 bases at J, with 23 bases in the middle. There are 16 residues in the CDR3. CDR3 sequence reads: CASSSPRGGVFRGYTF. Written as DNA, the CDR3 is TGTGCCAGCAGTAGCCCGAGAGGGGGGGTCTTCCGTGGCTACACCTTC.

This sequence joins TRBV18 and TRBJ1-4, with 7 bases lining up with TRBD1. CDR1 KGHSH and CDR2 LQKENI come from the germline V gene. V shed 4 bases, J shed 4 bases, and the junction held 0 bases outside the gene matches. This CDR3 is 13 amino acids long. The CDR3 sequence is CASSRDSNEKLFF. CDR3 nucleotide sequence: TGTGCCAGCTCACGGGACAGTAATGAAAAACTGTTTTTT.

The chain links TRBV18 to TRBJ1-4; D may be TRBD1 (5 bases). Trimming cost V 6 bases and J 7 bases, with 15 bases left between them. Germline values: CDR1 KGHSH, CDR2 LQKENI. This CDR3 region has 14 residues. The CDR3: CASSQGTLGEKLFF. The CDR3 DNA reads as TGTGCCAGCTCCCAGGGAACCTTGGGTGAAAAACTGTTTTTT. The complete variable domain, with remaining parts taken from reference TRBV18 and TRBJ1-4, reads NAGVMQNPRHLVRRRGQEARLRCSPMKGHSHVYWYRQLPEEGLKFMVYLQKENIIDESGMPKERFSAEFPKEGPSILRIQQVVRGDSAAYFCASSQGTLGEKLFFGSGTQLSVL.